Listed below are T cell receptor beta chains from one sample, sequenced in a study of identical twins. TCRdb ran MiXCR on the 5' RACE reads and lists one entry per CDR3 protein. The sample has some 96,000 distinct CDR3 sequences, roughly 6% seen once. The sequenced sample consisted of memory T cells sorted from blood. Receptors originate from a woman aged 50 to 65 in good health. The CDR3 runs from the conserved cysteine through the conserved F or W.

v_gene: TRBV18
j_gene: TRBJ2-7
CDR3aa: CASSVAGDKGEQYF

v_gene: TRBV20-1
j_gene: TRBJ1-5
CDR3aa: CSANGPFRDTNQPQHF

v_gene: TRBV12-3/TRBV12-4
j_gene: TRBJ2-5
CDR3aa: CASSRQGHVETQYF

v_gene: TRBV20-1
j_gene: TRBJ1-2
CDR3aa: CSAIKRPYGYTF

v_gene: TRBV5-1
j_gene: TRBJ1-5
CDR3aa: CASSLDGFPQHF

v_gene: TRBV5-1
j_gene: TRBJ2-1
CDR3aa: CASSPGTSLYNEQFF

v_gene: TRBV20-1
j_gene: TRBJ2-7
CDR3aa: CSAENPTGHLTYEQYF

v_gene: TRBV5-1
j_gene: TRBJ1-2
CDR3aa: CASSRDDGYTF

v_gene: TRBV5-4
j_gene: TRBJ1-2
CDR3aa: CASSLDRLNYGYTF

v_gene: TRBV5-1
j_gene: TRBJ2-3
CDR3aa: CASSLESSVDTQYF

v_gene: TRBV30
j_gene: TRBJ2-3
CDR3aa: CAWSIGQGADTQYF

v_gene: TRBV11-1
j_gene: TRBJ2-1
CDR3aa: CASSFRRGGNEQFF

v_gene: TRBV18
j_gene: TRBJ2-5
CDR3aa: CASSPFLDSQETQYF

v_gene: TRBV15
j_gene: TRBJ1-5
CDR3aa: CATSRGPDRANQPQHF

v_gene: TRBV5-1
j_gene: TRBJ1-5
CDR3aa: CASSLAGQANQPQHF

v_gene: TRBV12-3/TRBV12-4
j_gene: TRBJ1-1
CDR3aa: CASSFRGRTEAFF

v_gene: TRBV3-1
j_gene: TRBJ2-1
CDR3aa: CASSQDLLGGDEQFF

v_gene: TRBV20-1
j_gene: TRBJ1-1
CDR3aa: CSARDNREYTEAFF

v_gene: TRBV11-3
j_gene: TRBJ2-3
CDR3aa: CASSPGTSGTGADTQYF

v_gene: TRBV20-1
j_gene: TRBJ2-7
CDR3aa: CSARDPTSGPSYEQYF

v_gene: TRBV13
j_gene: TRBJ2-3
CDR3aa: CASSPNTDTQYF

v_gene: TRBV2
j_gene: TRBJ2-1
CDR3aa: CASSPNLLSGSYNEQFF

v_gene: TRBV12-3/TRBV12-4
j_gene: TRBJ2-2
CDR3aa: CASSFPGLAGRPHTGELFF

v_gene: TRBV7-8
j_gene: TRBJ2-6
CDR3aa: CASSSSSGANVLTF

v_gene: TRBV12-3/TRBV12-4
j_gene: TRBJ2-1
CDR3aa: CVSTGPYNINEQFF

v_gene: TRBV19
j_gene: TRBJ1-4
CDR3aa: CASSMAGPNEKLFF

v_gene: TRBV19
j_gene: TRBJ2-3
CDR3aa: CASSIKSSGRAQYF

v_gene: TRBV18
j_gene: TRBJ1-2
CDR3aa: CASSSTGTGVDYGYTF

v_gene: TRBV29-1
j_gene: TRBJ2-1
CDR3aa: CSVDRSSYNEQFF

v_gene: TRBV11-1
j_gene: TRBJ2-7
CDR3aa: CASSPSGNTREQYF

v_gene: TRBV25-1
j_gene: TRBJ2-7
CDR3aa: CASSSDQGLAEEYF

v_gene: TRBV14
j_gene: TRBJ1-1
CDR3aa: CASSLHGGSTAFF

v_gene: TRBV14
j_gene: TRBJ2-3
CDR3aa: CASSLYGQKTDTQYF

v_gene: TRBV30
j_gene: TRBJ1-5
CDR3aa: CAWTSPGARQPQHF

v_gene: TRBV18
j_gene: TRBJ1-5
CDR3aa: CASSPGSNQPQHF

v_gene: TRBV3-1
j_gene: TRBJ2-1
CDR3aa: CASSQGRLAGSNEQFF

v_gene: TRBV12-3/TRBV12-4
j_gene: TRBJ2-1
CDR3aa: CASSSRGPEQFF

v_gene: TRBV30
j_gene: TRBJ2-7
CDR3aa: CAWSVSVGEWFYEQYF

v_gene: TRBV5-1
j_gene: TRBJ1-5
CDR3aa: CASSLGVEGSGPQHF

v_gene: TRBV2
j_gene: TRBJ2-2
CDR3aa: CASNRTRGTGELFF

v_gene: TRBV20-1
j_gene: TRBJ2-1
CDR3aa: CSARGPGLAGGYNEQFF

v_gene: TRBV27
j_gene: TRBJ2-7
CDR3aa: CASRVRQGYYEQYF

v_gene: TRBV6-2/TRBV6-3
j_gene: TRBJ2-5
CDR3aa: CASSPMVSGRARETQYF

v_gene: TRBV4-1
j_gene: TRBJ1-1
CDR3aa: CASSQAGTGADTEAFF